Following are 3 T cell receptor beta chains from one sample sequenced in a study of shared clonotypes between healthy human individuals. Repertoires were generated with immunoSEQ multiplex PCR, while TCRdb's copy carries only in-frame clones and drops some. The sample records some 2.4 million clones, 80% to 95% being singletons. Source material: naive CD4+ T cells from PBMCs. The subset was: CD45RA+ positively selected. These receptors were collected from a young man in good health. Some clones in this sample may be carry-over from other donors' samples.

The rearrangement uses TRBV9 and TRBJ2-7; 11 bases map to TRBD2. In germline, CDR1 is SGDLS, CDR2 YYNGEE. V dropped 0 bases and J dropped 6; count of bases not matched to a gene: 8. The length of the CDR3 is 16 residues. DNA of the CDR3: TGTGCCAGCAGCGTAGACTCGGGGCTAGCGGGAGGCGAGCAGTACTTC. It encodes CASSVDSGLAGGEQYF.

The DNA for the CDR3 is TGTGCCAGTAGTATAGCCGTGCGGGGACGAGGTCAGCCCCAGCATTTT. Protein product: CASSIAVRGRGQPQHF. The chain joins TRBV19 to TRBJ1-5, with D perhaps TRBD1 (5 bases). The CDR3 extends over 16 amino acids. The V end lost 1 base, the J end lost 6 bases, and 16 bases lay between the germline ends. Per the germline V gene, CDR1 is LNHDA and CDR2 is SQIVND (reference sequence).

V and J are TRBV11-2 and TRBJ2-1; tentative D call: TRBD2 (6 bases). Germline loops: CDR1 SGHAT, CDR2 FQNNGV. This CDR3 comprises 16 residues. V shed 7 bases and J shed 3 bases, with 19 bases lying between them. This CDR3 is CASNTRRETRYNEQFF. In nucleotides, the CDR3 is TGTGCCAGCAACACCCGACGGGAGACACGCTACAATGAGCAGTTCTTC.